A selection of T cell receptor beta chains follows, all from one sample in a study of T-cell reconstitution after alpha-beta-depleted transplantation in children. TCRdb reprocessed the PCR reads with MiXCR, giving one entry per CDR3 protein. The table lists 750,000 to 950,000 distinct CDR3 sequences, about 15% of them singletons, with approximately 5% in the top ten. Source: PBMCs, mostly from graft donor cells, taken 360 days after TCRalphabeta/CD19-depleted stem cell transplant. The receptor set was obtained from a male patient younger than 18 who had a stem cell transplant for acute lymphoblastic leukemia, so the T cells may come from the graft donor. Both conserved end residues are part of each CDR3. A D gene is named only where the DNA matches it firmly. Clone size is shown for a subset of rows, as once, few, many or a class of expanded clone.

j_call | d_call | clone_size | v_call | cdr3_nt | cdr3_aa
TRBJ2-1 | - | few | TRBV29-1 | TGCAGCGTTGAAGATGGCGTCAGCTACAATGAGCAGTTCTTC | CSVEDGVSYNEQFF
TRBJ1-4 | - | - | TRBV5-1 | TGCGCCAGCAGCGGTCTTGGAGTACATGAAAAACTGTTTTTT | CASSGLGVHEKLFF
TRBJ2-5 | - | - | TRBV5-1 | TGCGCCAGCAGCTTCCCACCCTCTTCCCAAGAGACCCAGTACTTC | CASSFPPSSQETQYF
TRBJ2-1 | TRBD2 | few | TRBV5-1 | TGCGCCAGCAGCCGGAACCCCGGGTTAGCGGGAAGGAGTGAGCAGTTCTTC | CASSRNPGLAGRSEQFF
TRBJ2-7 | - | - | TRBV6-1 | TGTGCCAGCAGTGAGGGACTGACCCCCTACGAGCAGTACTTC | CASSEGLTPYEQYF
TRBJ2-7 | TRBD1 | - | TRBV5-1 | TGCGCCAGCAGCTACTCCTTCAGGGACAGCTCCTACGAGCAGTACTTC | CASSYSFRDSSYEQYF
TRBJ2-1 | - | - | TRBV4-1 | TGCGCCAGCAGCCAAAAGGGTGAGCAGTTCTTC | CASSQKGEQFF
TRBJ2-1 | - | many | TRBV4-1 | TGCGCCAGCAGCCCCCCAGATGGGGTTGCCTACAATGAGCAGTTCTTC | CASSPPDGVAYNEQFF
TRBJ2-7 | TRBD2 | few | TRBV29-1 | TGCAGCGTTGACGGACTAGCGGAACACTCCTACGAGCAGTACTTC | CSVDGLAEHSYEQYF
TRBJ2-1 | TRBD2 | many | TRBV5-1 | TGCGCCAGCAGCTACCGACTAGCGGGATCCTACAATGAGCAGTTCTTC | CASSYRLAGSYNEQFF
TRBJ2-5 | - | few | TRBV11-2 | TGTGCCAGCAGTTTCCAAGGGGGGCAGGGGGAGACCCAGTACTTC | CASSFQGGQGETQYF